This T cell receptor (beta chain) was identified during a study of radiation and T cells in renal cell carcinoma (dated by TCRdb to 2020 to 2021). With respect to the entire study: TCR beta sequencing covered fewer than 60 samples in total, comprising around 26 tumors and around 27 peripheral blood samples. A total of 3.5 million to 4.5 million unique CDR3 nucleotide sequences, encoding around 2.7 million unique CDR3 amino acid sequences, were found across all 50 or so samples.

Study-wide conclusions, independent of this receptor: With a single-armed trial design, the study had no way to address how radiation dose or scheduling affects the TCR repertoire. Compared with control tumors, irradiated tumors had a greater number of dominant CDR3 motifs, and those motifs took up a bigger portion of the repertoire. Compared with controls, irradiated tumors had higher TCR clonality, as the top 100 clonotypes made up an average of about 50% of the repertoire, versus roughly 40% in nephrectomy-only tumors. Intratumoral heterogeneity went uncaptured because the only tumor material available was small regions of roughly 1 g.

The immunoSEQ kit was used, according to the manufacturer's recommendations, to generate TCR beta libraries from genomic DNA. To prepare the libraries, a first multiplex PCR with proprietary primers was run, followed by a second PCR that added unique barcodes, and a bead cleanup was done after each round. Each sample batch included a kit-provided positive control reaction and a negative control reaction. The final libraries underwent checking on an Agilent 4200 TapeStation D1000 ScreenTape, volumetric pooling, and quantification by qPCR. An Illumina NextSeq500 fitted with a MidOutput 150-cycle cartridge performed the sequencing, running 156 Read1 cycles and 15 Index1 cycles with the kit's custom primers. The pooled library was loaded at approximately 0.92 pM with 20% PhiX control spiked in. As for the original processing: Vendor-processed data were analyzed in R, and a clonotype was defined as all T cells sharing the same CDR3 nucleotide sequence. In the clone abundance analyses, frequencies in each sample were normalized to that sample's 10,000 most abundant clones. Before analysis, public T cell clones were removed, and these numbered fewer than six per sample on average. Dominant motifs were analyzed with ImmunoMap using the PAM10 matrix, a gap penalty of 30, and a homology threshold of 0.3, and motifs with a cumulative frequency of at least 0.01 were considered dominant. Held by TCRdb, this immuneACCESS table contains in-frame sequences only and omits some clones. Under half of the omission traces to an unresolved V gene where checked; the cause of the rest is unknown. The DNA was the basis for D and trimming; V, J and clone size are from that table. For this sample the table gives 9,100 or so clones, of which less than 80% were detected only once. The ten largest account for about a fifth of the sample.

From the cysteine through the phenylalanine, the CDR3 covers 14 amino acids. The retained sequence is limited to the CDR3, 42 bases, with the frame set at the first base. V sheds 1 base and J sheds 4 bases, leaving 10 bases between their ends. CDR1 is given as SGHAT and CDR2 as FQNNGV, both from the germline V gene. The time point label here, explained by the study, means: tumor resected at nephrectomy. The sample's treatment or condition label, in plain terms: treatment-naive control, cytoreductive nephrectomy. Control tumors came from treatment-naive renal cell carcinoma patients who underwent cytoreductive nephrectomy without prior radiation. Renal cell carcinoma with clear cell pathology was present in all patients. Control tumors used for TCR sequencing came from a few females and ten to eleven males, resected 2011 to 2014, with median age 57 years (range roughly 40 to 85). Tumors were dissociated mechanically, digested with collagenase/hyaluronidase at 37 degrees C, processed in gentleMACS C tubes, and stored in liquid nitrogen. Genomic DNA for TCR sequencing was prepared using the QIAamp DNA Blood Mini Kit (Qiagen). The analyses included only samples that passed all quality control checks.

With respect to this clone: Its antigen target is currently unknown. The input lacks base qualities; no much larger clone sits a single base away.

The sequences come from tumor tissue, collected from a patient whose treatment was nephrectomy without radiotherapy. The chain is assembled from TRBV11-2 and TRBJ1-1, with a tentative D gene TRBD1 over 5 matching bases. The clonotype originates from a man between 60 and 75 years old with renal cell carcinoma. The DNA sequence is as follows: TGTGCCAGCAGCTTAGGACCAGGGTCCACTGAAGCTTTCTTT. This translates into CASSLGPGSTEAFF.